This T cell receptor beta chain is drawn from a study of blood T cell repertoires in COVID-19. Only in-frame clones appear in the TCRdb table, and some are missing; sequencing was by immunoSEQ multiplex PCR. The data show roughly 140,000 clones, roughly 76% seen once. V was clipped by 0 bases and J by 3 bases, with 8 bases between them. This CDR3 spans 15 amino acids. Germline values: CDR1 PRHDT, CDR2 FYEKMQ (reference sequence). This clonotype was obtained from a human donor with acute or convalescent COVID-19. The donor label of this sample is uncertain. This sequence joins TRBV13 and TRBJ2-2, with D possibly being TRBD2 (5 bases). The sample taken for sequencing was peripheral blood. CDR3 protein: CASSLGPRDTGELFF. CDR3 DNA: TGTGCCAGCAGCTTAGGCCCGAGGGACACCGGGGAGCTGTTTTTT.